The 20 T cell receptor beta chains presented below share a single source sample, sequenced in a study of T cell responses to AZD1222 COVID-19 vaccine. Sequenced by immunoSEQ multiplex PCR; TCRdb stores in-frame clones only, minus some. The table lists roughly 140,000 clones, more than 70% of them singletons. The material was peripheral blood, obtained on day 0 of MenACWY control vaccination. These receptors came from an adult in good health.

The CDR3 nucleotides are TGTGCCATCAGTGACCCGGGGGGCTCCTACAATGAGCAGTTCTTC. Residues: CAISDPGGSYNEQFF. This chain connects TRBV10-3 to TRBJ2-1; 7 positions match TRBD2. J was trimmed by 0 bases and V by 3 bases; bases with no gene match: 2. Germline lookup yields CDR1 ENHRY and CDR2 SYGVKD. The CDR3 has 15 amino acids.

Regarding this clone: One end of the junction is discordant with germline, which a read error may explain. V usage is TRBV30 and J usage is TRBJ2-7; D call uncertain. This CDR3 is built from 13 residues. CDR1 is GTSNPN and CDR2 is SVGIG in the germline V gene (reference sequence). CDR3: CAWSQGRSSEQYF. DNA of the CDR3: TGTGCCTGGAGTCAAGGACGGTCCTCCGAGCAGTACTTC.

The J gene is TRBJ1-6, the V gene TRBV5-4, with TRBD1 matching 8 bases. V lost 1 base to trimming and J lost 8 bases; unmatched junction nucleotides: 5. The CDR3 sequence is 15 residues long. The germline V gene has CDR1 SGHNT and CDR2 YYREEE (reference sequence). This CDR3 is CASSLPGGRDSPLHF. CDR3 DNA: TGTGCCAGCAGCTTGCCAGGGGGCAGAGATTCACCCCTCCACTTT.

For this clone: The sample holds other DNA sequences that translate to the same CDR3. The V call is TRBV7-2, the J call TRBJ2-7; D is ambiguous. Trimming cost V 5 bases and J 3 bases, with 5 bases left between them. Germline-derived CDR1 and CDR2 are SGHTA and FQGNSA. The CDR3 is made up of 11 amino acids. In nucleotides, the CDR3 is TGTGCCAGCAGCCCGGACTACGAGCAGTACTTC. Its translation: CASSPDYEQYF.

CDR3 in DNA: TGCGCCAGCAGCTTTTCGACAGGGGTCTCTGGAAACACCATATATTTT. Its protein product is CASSFSTGVSGNTIYF. The J gene is TRBJ1-3, the V gene TRBV5-1, with TRBD1 matching over 8 bases. CDR1 is SGHRS and CDR2 is YFSETQ in the germline V gene. This CDR3 comprises 16 residues. J lost 0 bases, V lost 2 bases, and 4 bases had no gene match.

This chain uses TRBV6-5 with TRBJ1-2; D possibly corresponds to TRBD1 (6 bases). Germline CDR1 and CDR2: MNHEY and SVGAGI. This CDR3 has 14 amino acids. Deletions cut 6 bases from V and 5 bases from J, with 16 bases between. In nucleotides, the CDR3 is TGTGCCAGCAGCTTGGCAGGGGTGGGGTATGGCTACACCTTC. Protein sequence: CASSLAGVGYGYTF.

The chain recombines TRBV3-1 (or the pseudogene TRBV3-2) with TRBJ1-2, with D perhaps matching TRBD1 (5 bases). This CDR3 has 13 amino acids. Trimming shortened V by 0 bases and J by 9 bases, and 11 bases separated the two germline ends. The germline V gene has CDR1 LGHDT and CDR2 YNNKEL (reference sequence). The CDR3, as DNA: TGTGCCAGCAGCCAAGATCGAGGGGTGAGCTACACCTTC. Translation gives CASSQDRGVSYTF.

The rearrangement links TRBV7-9 to TRBJ1-2; D ambiguous. The CDR3 spans 12 residues. CDR1 and CDR2 (germline): SEHNR, FQNEAQ (reference sequence). V was pared by 1 base and J by 8 bases, with 8 bases between. The CDR3 loop is CASSLVAEGYTF. The CDR3 DNA reads as TGTGCCAGCAGCTTAGTGGCCGAGGGCTACACCTTC. The whole variable domain, filled in from reference TRBV7-9 and TRBJ1-2, reads DTGVSQNPRHKITKRGQNVTFRCDPISEHNRLYWYRQTLGQGPEFLTYFQNEAQLEKSRLLSDRFSAERPKGSFSTLEIQRTEQGDSAMYLCASSLVAEGYTFGSGTRLTVV.

V and J are TRBV30 and TRBJ1-3; D gene unclear. V lost 0 bases to trimming and J lost 4 bases, with 7 bases between them. Germline V gene sequence: CDR1 GTSNPN, CDR2 SVGIG (reference sequence). CDR3 length equals 13 residues. CDR3 residues: CAWSVSRGNTIYF. In DNA, the CDR3 is TGTGCCTGGAGTGTAAGTCGCGGAAACACCATATATTTT.

The chain has TRBV11-2 and TRBJ2-7; 7 bases agree with TRBD1. V dropped 3 bases and J dropped 0; count of bases not matched to a gene: 8. The germline gives CDR1 SGHAT, CDR2 FQNNGV. This CDR3 is 16 amino acids long. The CDR3 sequence is CASSFDRATSSYEQYF. CDR3 sequence (DNA): TGTGCCAGCAGCTTCGACAGGGCTACTAGCTCCTACGAGCAGTACTTC. Full variable domain (rest looked up from reference TRBV11-2 and TRBJ2-7): EAGVAQSPRYKIIEKRQSVAFWCNPISGHATLYWYQQILGQGPKLLIQFQNNGVVDDSQLPKDRFSAERLKGVDSTLKIQPAKLEDSAVYLCASSFDRATSSYEQYFGPGTRLTVT.

The genes are TRBV7-9 and TRBJ2-1, with D possibly being TRBD2 (7 bases). The CDR3 sequence is 15 residues long. V was cut by 2 bases and J by 10 bases, with 18 bases left in between. The V gene's germline CDR1 is SEHNR and CDR2 FQNEAQ (reference sequence). CDR3 nucleotides: TGTGCCAGCAGCTTAATTACCGGGGGGCAAGGCGAGCAGTTCTTC. The encoded protein is CASSLITGGQGEQFF.

J is TRBJ1-2 and V is TRBV4-1; maybe TRBD1 (5 bases). V dropped 3 bases and J dropped 7 bases, with 21 bases sitting between them. CDR3 length equals 16 residues. Germline CDR1 reads MGHRA; CDR2 reads YSYEKL. Written as DNA, the CDR3 is TGCGCCAGCAGCCACCCGGCGATGGGGGGGAAGGGTGGCTACACCTTC. Protein sequence: CASSHPAMGGKGGYTF.

The chain carries TRBV6-1 and TRBJ1-2; maybe TRBD1 (5 bases). The CDR3 sequence is 13 residues long. Trimming took off 0 bases at V and 4 bases at J, with 6 bases between the two ends. CDR1 and CDR2 (germline): MNHNS, SASEGT. In DNA, the CDR3 is TGTGCCAGCAGTGAAGCAACAGGCTATGGCTACACCTTC. Protein product: CASSEATGYGYTF.

The rearrangement uses TRBV28 and TRBJ1-5, with TRBD1 matching 8 bases. CDR1 and CDR2 from the germline V gene are MDHEN and SYDVKM. With 6 bases clipped from V and 2 bases from J, the junction kept 6 bases outside the gene matches. The CDR3 loop spans 15 amino acids. As DNA, the CDR3 is TGTGCCAGCAGCCAGACAGGGGCGGGCAATCAGCCCCAGCATTTT. This gives the protein CASSQTGAGNQPQHF.

V is TRBV6-4 and J is TRBJ1-1; D perhaps matches TRBD1 (6 bases). Trimming left V 0 bases short and J 2 bases short, with 10 bases between. Per germline, CDR1 MRHNA and CDR2 SNTAGT. The CDR3 totals 15 residues. The CDR3, as DNA: TGTGCCAGCAGTGACTCTGCAGGGGCTAACACTGAAGCTTTCTTT. It translates to CASSDSAGANTEAFF.

This chain links TRBV7-2 with TRBJ2-7; D uncertain. The CDR3 loop spans 14 amino acids. Looked up from germline, CDR1 is SGHTA and CDR2 is FQGNSA. Trimming removed 4 bases at V and 6 bases at J, with 16 bases between. The CDR3 nucleotides read TGTGCCAGCAGCTCAGAGACACAGAGAGGCGAGCAGTACTTC. It specifies CASSSETQRGEQYF.

The V and J genes are TRBV5-1 and TRBJ2-1, with a weak D call TRBD2 (6 bases). This CDR3 has 15 amino acids. Between the trimmed V and J ends, which lost 1 base and 6 bases, there was a span of 14 bases. Germline V gives CDR1 SGHRS, CDR2 YFSETQ. In DNA, the CDR3 is TGCGCCAGCAGCTTGTTTACTAGCTCTGGCAATGAGCAGTTCTTC. This encodes CASSLFTSSGNEQFF.

The chain combines TRBV13 with TRBJ1-2; weak D call: TRBD1 (6 bases). CDR1 is PRHDT, CDR2 FYEKMQ, per germline (reference sequence). V lost 3 bases, J lost 7 bases, and 15 bases lay in between. This CDR3 is 14 amino acids long. The CDR3 region is CASSLRAGVSGYTF. The CDR3 DNA is TGTGCCAGCAGCTTGAGGGCAGGGGTATCTGGCTACACCTTC.

This chain links TRBV4-3 with TRBJ2-3, with a weak D call TRBD1 (5 bases). Germline loops: CDR1 LGHNA, CDR2 YSLEER. The CDR3 sequence is 15 residues long. V gave up 1 base and J gave up 3 bases, with 11 bases separating them. The CDR3 reads CASSQVGAGTDTQYF. The DNA of the CDR3 is TGCGCCAGCAGCCAAGTAGGGGCCGGAACAGATACGCAGTATTTT.

Only one count was recorded for this clone. This chain connects TRBV6-1 to TRBJ1-5; no firm D call. The V gene's germline CDR1 is MNHNS and CDR2 SASEGT. Trimming stripped 3 bases from V and 0 bases from J, with 6 bases between. The CDR3 has 14 residues. For the CDR3, the DNA is TGTGCCAGCAGTGAGAAACCTAGCAATCAGCCCCAGCATTTT. Translated: CASSEKPSNQPQHF.